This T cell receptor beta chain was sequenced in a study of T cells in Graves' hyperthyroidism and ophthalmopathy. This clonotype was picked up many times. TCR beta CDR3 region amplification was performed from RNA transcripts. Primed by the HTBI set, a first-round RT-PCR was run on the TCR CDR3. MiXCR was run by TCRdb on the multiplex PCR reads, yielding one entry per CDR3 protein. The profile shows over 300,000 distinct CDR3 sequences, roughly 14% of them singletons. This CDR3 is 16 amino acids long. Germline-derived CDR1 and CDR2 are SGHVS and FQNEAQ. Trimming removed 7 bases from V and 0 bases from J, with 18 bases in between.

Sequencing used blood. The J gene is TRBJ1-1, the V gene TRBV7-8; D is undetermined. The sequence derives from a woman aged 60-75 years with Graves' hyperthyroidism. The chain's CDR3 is CASTVGRPPMNTEAFF. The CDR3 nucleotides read TGTGCCAGCACTGTAGGACGTCCTCCTATGAACACTGAAGCTTTCTTT.